These 30 T cell receptor beta chains share one sample of origin, sequenced in a study of T-cell reconstitution after alpha-beta-depleted transplantation in children. Molecular barcoding with unique molecular identifiers was used for the TCRbeta library. TCRdb fed the PCR reads into MiXCR, producing one record per CDR3 protein. Altogether approximately 500,000 distinct CDR3 sequences are present, approximately 10% being singletons, with the ten largest covering around 2%. Material: PBMCs, obtained before TCRalphabeta/CD19-depleted stem cell transplant. The source of these receptors is a child between 2 and 9 years old with inherited bone marrow failure, due to receive a stem cell transplant.

This clonotype occurred a few times. The chain employs TRBV25-1 and TRBJ2-5; possibly TRBD1 or TRBD2 for D (5 bases each). The CDR3 has 14 amino acids. The germline CDR1 and CDR2 sequences are MGHDK and SYGVNS. V gave up 6 bases and J gave up 2 bases, with 13 bases separating them. CDR3 coding DNA: TGTGCCAGCAGCGAGGGAAGGGGACAAGAGACCCAGTACTTC. Translating it yields CASSEGRGQETQYF.

This clonotype came up many times. This sequence joins TRBV9 and TRBJ1-1; 7 nucleotides line up with TRBD1. This CDR3 contains 14 residues. Germline-derived CDR1 and CDR2 are SGDLS and YYNGEE. With 0 bases clipped from V and 7 bases from J, the junction kept 6 bases outside the gene matches. CDR3 sequence (DNA): TGTGCCAGCAGCGTAGGAGGGGGCGCGGTTGAAGCTTTCTTT. It codes for CASSVGGGAVEAFF.

This clonotype came up many times. V and J are TRBV7-2 and TRBJ2-3, with TRBD2 matching over 14 bases. CDR3 length: 17 residues. The junction had 6 bases not matched to a gene; V was cut back by 5 bases and J by 2 bases. Germline CDR1 SGHTA, CDR2 FQGNSA. The CDR3 loop reads CASSPWTSGRHTDTQYF. CDR3 coding DNA: TGTGCCAGCAGCCCCTGGACTAGCGGGAGGCACACAGATACGCAGTATTTT.

The rearrangement joins TRBV27 to TRBJ2-4; 8 bases are shared with TRBD1. V trimming: 3 bases; J trimming: 8 bases; junction bases outside the gene matches: 6. The CDR3 has 14 residues. Germline V gives CDR1 MNHEY, CDR2 SMNVEV (reference sequence). Here the CDR3 reads CASSLQDRDDIQYF. DNA for the CDR3: TGTGCCAGCAGTTTGCAGGACAGGGATGACATTCAGTACTTC.

This clonotype was detected many times. This sequence joins TRBV7-9 and TRBJ1-1; a possible D gene is TRBD1 (5 bases). Trimming stripped 1 base from V and 6 bases from J, with 9 bases between. CDR1 is SEHNR and CDR2 is FQNEAQ in the germline V gene (reference sequence). The CDR3 length is 13 residues. The CDR3 coding sequence is TGTGCCAGCAGCTTAGTAGGGACCGCTGAAGCTTTCTTT. The encoded protein is CASSLVGTAEAFF. Filled out from reference TRBV7-9 and TRBJ1-1, the complete variable domain reads DTGVSQNPRHKITKRGQNVTFRCDPISEHNRLYWYRQTLGQGPEFLTYFQNEAQLEKSRLLSDRFSAERPKGSFSTLEIQRTEQGDSAMYLCASSLVGTAEAFFGQGTRLTVV.

Many counts were recorded for this clonotype. The rearrangement uses TRBV7-2 and TRBJ2-7; D not resolved. The V end lost 1 base, the J end lost 2 bases, and 12 bases lay between the germline ends. From germline, CDR1 is SGHTA and CDR2 FQGNSA. The CDR3 length is 15 residues. CDR3 sequence (DNA): TGTGCCAGCAGCTTAGGATTGGACCACACCTACGAGCAGTACTTC. It encodes CASSLGLDHTYEQYF. The whole variable domain, filled in from reference TRBV7-2 and TRBJ2-7, reads GAGVSQSPSNKVTEKGKDVELRCDPISGHTALYWYRQSLGQGLEFLIYFQGNSAPDKSGLPSDRFSAERTGGSVSTLTIQRTQQEDSAVYLCASSLGLDHTYEQYFGPGTRLTVT.

This clonotype was observed a few times. The J gene is TRBJ2-1, the V gene TRBV19, with 9 bases aligning to TRBD2. CDR1 and CDR2 (germline): LNHDA, SQIVND (reference sequence). V trimming: 7 bases; J trimming: 8 bases; junction bases outside the gene matches: 6. This CDR3 is built from 13 residues. The CDR3 nucleotides are TGTGCCAGTACCCCAGTAGCGGGAGATGAGCAGTTCTTC. Residues: CASTPVAGDEQFF.

This clonotype was found many times. V and J are TRBV20-1 and TRBJ2-3; 12 bases fit TRBD2. This CDR3 spans 15 amino acids. Trimming at V came to 0 bases and at J to 5 bases, leaving 3 bases not matched to a gene. Per germline, CDR1 DFQATT and CDR2 SNEGSKA (reference sequence). The CDR3 sequence is CSARDLAGGGDTQYF. The DNA of the CDR3 is TGCAGTGCTAGAGATCTAGCGGGAGGGGGAGATACGCAGTATTTT.

This CDR3 is CASSIGTSGSDNEQFF. DNA of the CDR3: TGTGCCAGTAGTATTGGGACTAGCGGGAGTGACAATGAGCAGTTCTTC. The chain couples TRBV19 to TRBJ2-1, with 14 bases that match TRBD2. V gave up 3 bases and J gave up 5 bases; unmatched junction bases: 3. In germline, CDR1 is LNHDA, CDR2 SQIVND (reference sequence). This CDR3 has 16 residues. The variable domain in full, with the rest retrieved from reference TRBV19 and TRBJ2-1, is DGGITQSPKYLFRKEGQNVTLSCEQNLNHDAMYWYRQDPGQGLRLIYYSQIVNDFQKGDIAEGYSVSREKKESFPLTVTSAQKNPTAFYLCASSIGTSGSDNEQFFGPGTRLTVL.

The chain has TRBV7-9 and TRBJ2-1; D is possibly TRBD2 (6 bases). CDR3 size: 15 residues. V lost 1 base to trimming and J lost 3 bases, with 10 bases between them. From germline, CDR1 is SEHNR and CDR2 FQNEAQ (reference sequence). The CDR3: CASSLGPGVYNEQFF. As DNA, the CDR3 is TGTGCCAGCAGCTTAGGTCCGGGAGTCTACAATGAGCAGTTCTTC.

This clonotype was recorded at least ten times. The gene calls are TRBV12-3 or TRBV12-4 and TRBJ2-4, with D perhaps TRBD1 or TRBD2 (6 bases each). V dropped 6 bases and J dropped 1 base, with 16 bases sitting between them. The CDR3 spans 16 residues. CDR3 DNA sequence: TGTGCCAGCAGAAACGGGCAGGGGAGGGCCAAAAACATTCAGTACTTC. This translates into CASRNGQGRAKNIQYF.

This clonotype was seen many times. This chain links TRBV24-1 with TRBJ2-1; 13 nucleotides align to TRBD2. Germline assignment: CDR1 KGHDR and CDR2 SFDVKD. This CDR3 spans 15 amino acids. V was clipped by 12 bases and J by 7 bases; unmatched bases: 11. CDR3 sequence: CAVGWTSGRRNEQFF. The CDR3 DNA follows: TGTGCCGTCGGATGGACTAGCGGGAGAAGGAATGAGCAGTTCTTC.

The chain combines TRBV30 with TRBJ2-1; 7 nucleotides align to TRBD2. Trimming removed 0 bases from V and 3 bases from J; junction bases left unmatched: 8. There are 16 residues in the CDR3. CDR1 and CDR2 from the germline V gene are GTSNPN and SVGIG (reference sequence). CDR3: CAWSVGAGAVYNEQFF. As DNA, the CDR3 is TGTGCCTGGAGTGTAGGGGCGGGAGCAGTCTACAATGAGCAGTTCTTC.

This clonotype was detected ten times or more. The V gene is TRBV20-1, the J gene TRBJ2-1; 8 bases map to TRBD2. The germline CDR1 and CDR2 sequences are DFQATT and SNEGSKA (reference sequence). The CDR3 spans 13 residues. CDR3 sequence (DNA): TGCAGCAAAACGGGGGGGAGGGTAAATGAGCAGTTCTTC. Protein: CSKTGGRVNEQFF.

This clonotype has a count of ten or more. The CDR3 DNA sequence: TGCGCCAGCAGCGCCGGACAGGGTGCGCGCGGGGAGCTGTTTTTT. Amino acids: CASSAGQGARGELFF. The chain couples TRBV5-1 to TRBJ2-2; 8 bases are a match to TRBD1. Germline V gene lookup returns CDR1 SGHRS and CDR2 YFSETQ. The J segment lost 7 bases and the V segment lost 4 bases, leaving 9 bases of the junction unmatched. CDR3 length: 15 amino acids.

The chain carries TRBV6-5 and TRBJ2-7; tentative D call: TRBD2 (6 bases). V gave up 2 bases and J gave up 5 bases, with 16 bases separating them. Germline CDR1 reads MNHEY; CDR2 reads SVGAGI. This CDR3 is built from 15 residues. CDR3 bases: TGTGCCAGCAGTTACGGGACCGGGAGAGGGGACGAGCAGTACTTC. This codes for CASSYGTGRGDEQYF.

This clonotype appeared a few times. J is TRBJ2-5 and V is TRBV7-2; tentatively, D is TRBD2 (6 bases). Trimming left V 5 bases short and J 0 bases short, with 13 bases between. The CDR3 is made up of 15 amino acids. Germline CDR1 is SGHTA and CDR2 is FQGNSA. DNA for the CDR3: TGTGCCAGCAGCCGATACCGGGACTACCAAGAGACCCAGTACTTC. Translated, it gives CASSRYRDYQETQYF.

The chain uses TRBV20-1 and TRBJ1-6, with TRBD1 as a possible D gene (6 bases). The V end was cut by 0 bases, the J end by 0 bases, with 30 bases between. Germline V gene lookup returns CDR1 DFQATT and CDR2 SNEGSKA (reference sequence). The CDR3 is made up of 23 amino acids. DNA of the CDR3: TGCAGTGCTAGAGAATATAGGGGTCCGGGACACCTAGCTCTTAGCTCCTATAATTCACCCCTCCACTTT. This encodes CSAREYRGPGHLALSSYNSPLHF.

This clonotype was seen ten or more times. The chain couples TRBV29-1 to TRBJ2-2; no reliable D call. The CDR3 length is 14 residues. Germline CDR1 is SQVTM and CDR2 is ANQGSEA. Deletions cut 3 bases from V and 3 bases from J, with 11 bases between. The CDR3 DNA reads as TGCAGCGTTGATCTGGGTTACGACACCGGGGAGCTGTTTTTT. It specifies CSVDLGYDTGELFF.

In its sample, this clonotype was seen many times. The rearrangement joins TRBV14 to TRBJ2-1, with D hard to call. The CDR3 runs to 17 residues. CDR1 is SGHDN and CDR2 is FVKESK in the germline V gene. The V gene lost 0 bases and the J gene lost 4 bases, with 16 bases spanning the gap. The CDR3 sequence is CASSQESRPPNYNEQFF. Written as DNA, the CDR3 is TGTGCCAGCAGCCAAGAATCCAGGCCCCCGAATTACAATGAGCAGTTCTTC. Supplemented by reference TRBV14 and TRBJ2-1, the full variable domain reads EAGVTQFPSHSVIEKGQTVTLRCDPISGHDNLYWYRRVMGKEIKFLLHFVKESKQDESGMPNNRFLAERTGGTYSTLKVQPAELEDSGVYFCASSQESRPPNYNEQFFGPGTRLTVL.

This clonotype was detected ten times or more. The rearrangement links TRBV28 to TRBJ2-1; TRBD1 agrees at 8 bases. Germline loops: CDR1 MDHEN, CDR2 SYDVKM. The V segment lost 3 bases and the J segment 0 bases; nucleotides outside the gene matches: 7. The CDR3 is 17 amino acids. CDR3 nucleotides: TGTGCCAGCAGTTTCTTCCCAGACAGGGGCTCCTACAATGAGCAGTTCTTC. This codes for CASSFFPDRGSYNEQFF. The variable domain in full, completed from reference TRBV28 and TRBJ2-1, reads DVKVTQSSRYLVKRTGEKVFLECVQDMDHENMFWYRQDPGLGLRLIYFSYDVKMKEKGDIPEGYSVSREKKERFSLILESASTNQTSMYLCASSFFPDRGSYNEQFFGPGTRLTVL.

Of note for this clonotype: A much larger clonotype is one base distant, so this may be a read error. V gene TRBV4-2 combines with J gene TRBJ2-1; D is undetermined. V was clipped by 0 bases and J by 8 bases, with 11 bases between them. The V gene's germline CDR1 is LGHNA and CDR2 YNFKEQ. CDR3 size: 14 residues. The CDR3 sequence: CASSQDRNTHEQFF. The CDR3 DNA reads as TGTGCCAGCAGCCAAGATCGAAATACGCATGAGCAGTTCTTC.

At least ten counts were recorded for this clonotype. The rearrangement joins TRBV5-1 to TRBJ2-5; D is unclear. CDR1 SGHRS and CDR2 YFSETQ come from the germline V gene. Deletions cut 5 bases from V and 0 bases from J, with 17 bases between. The CDR3 is 16 residues long. CDR3 region: CASSIPVGSNQETQYF. CDR3 in DNA: TGCGCCAGCAGTATTCCCGTGGGGTCTAACCAAGAGACCCAGTACTTC.

This clonotype was seen at least ten times. The chain recombines TRBV29-1 with TRBJ1-4, with no clear D. V lost 6 bases to trimming and J lost 0 bases, with 11 bases between them. Germline-derived CDR1 and CDR2 are SQVTM and ANQGSEA. The CDR3 contains 14 residues. As DNA, the CDR3 is TGCAGCGTAATGGAAGTTGCAACTAATGAAAAACTGTTTTTT. The encoded protein is CSVMEVATNEKLFF.

This clonotype occurred many times. J is TRBJ2-5 and V is TRBV6-2 or TRBV6-3; D gene ambiguous. V was shortened by 4 bases and J by 1 base, with 4 bases between the two germline ends. The CDR3 length is 12 residues. Germline CDR1 is MNHEY and CDR2 is SVGEGT. The CDR3 sequence: CASSWSQETQYF. Here the CDR3 DNA reads TGTGCCAGCAGTTGGAGCCAAGAGACCCAGTACTTC.

This clonotype was counted ten times or more. J is TRBJ2-4 and V is TRBV7-2; D unresolved. Trimming removed 5 bases at V and 3 bases at J, with 14 bases between. Germline CDR1 is SGHTA and CDR2 is FQGNSA. The CDR3 extends over 15 amino acids. The CDR3 sequence is CASSPRPGVKNIQYF. DNA for the CDR3: TGTGCCAGCAGCCCTAGGCCTGGGGTCAAAAACATTCAGTACTTC. Combining the CDR3 with reference TRBV7-2 and TRBJ2-4 gives the whole variable domain GAGVSQSPSNKVTEKGKDVELRCDPISGHTALYWYRQSLGQGLEFLIYFQGNSAPDKSGLPSDRFSAERTGGSVSTLTIQRTQQEDSAVYLCASSPRPGVKNIQYFGAGTRLSVL.

This clonotype was picked up many times. V is TRBV9 and J is TRBJ2-1; 8 bases fit TRBD2. The trim removed 1 base at V and 2 bases at J, leaving 8 bases unmatched. The CDR3 sequence is 17 residues long. Germline V CDR1 and CDR2: SGDLS, YYNGEE. CDR3 region: CASSVSLTSATYNEQFF. The CDR3 bases are TGTGCCAGCAGCGTATCCTTGACTAGCGCGACCTACAATGAGCAGTTCTTC. The full variable domain, rest sourced from reference TRBV9 and TRBJ2-1, is DSGVTQTPKHLITATGQRVTLRCSPRSGDLSVYWYQQSLDQGLQFLIQYYNGEERAKGNILERFSAQQFPDLHSELNLSSLELGDSALYFCASSVSLTSATYNEQFFGPGTRLTVL.

The sample holds many counts of this clonotype. This sequence joins TRBV12-3 or TRBV12-4 and TRBJ2-1; D ambiguous. This CDR3 comprises 11 residues. The V end was cut by 8 bases, the J end by 6 bases, with 8 bases between. This chain's CDR3 is CASLLGNEQFF. Written as DNA, the CDR3 is TGTGCCAGCCTGTTAGGCAATGAGCAGTTCTTC.

This clonotype has a count of ten or more. The V and J genes are TRBV9 and TRBJ2-1; TRBD2 is a possible D gene (6 bases). V was trimmed by 3 bases and J by 4 bases, leaving 11 bases between them. The CDR3 is 14 residues long. Germline V gives CDR1 SGDLS, CDR2 YYNGEE. The DNA of the CDR3 is TGTGCCAGCAGCGCCCGGGACTTATACAATGAGCAGTTCTTC. Encoded protein: CASSARDLYNEQFF. Combining the CDR3 with reference TRBV9 and TRBJ2-1 gives the whole variable domain DSGVTQTPKHLITATGQRVTLRCSPRSGDLSVYWYQQSLDQGLQFLIQYYNGEERAKGNILERFSAQQFPDLHSELNLSSLELGDSALYFCASSARDLYNEQFFGPGTRLTVL.

The chain links TRBV10-3 to TRBJ1-6; TRBD1 is a possible D gene (6 bases). CDR1 ENHRY and CDR2 SYGVKD come from the germline V gene. This CDR3 has 13 amino acids. V shed 11 bases and J shed 9 bases, with 17 bases lying between them. CDR3 in amino acids: CASHRELGSPLHF. CDR3 coding DNA: TGTGCCTCACACAGGGAGTTGGGTTCACCCCTCCACTTT.